A selection of T cell receptor beta chains follows, all from one sample in a study of cytomegalovirus exposure and HLA in healthy donors. The repertoire was sequenced with immunoSEQ multiplex PCR; TCRdb's copy has only in-frame clones and lacks some. The repertoire holds approximately 160,000 clones, 85% to 90% seen once, with 2.5% to 4% in the top ten. The sample taken for sequencing was PBMCs. The receptor source for this set is a woman under 30 in good health and CMV-seropositive. Each CDR3 is given with its conserved first and last residue. The order of the fields is V gene, D gene, J gene, CDR3 protein. The D gene is left open where the match is weak.

>TRBV9|NA|TRBJ2-1
CASSVGRGLRDEQFF
>TRBV4-1|NA|TRBJ2-1
CASSPLRDTNEQFF
>TRBV7-8|NA|TRBJ2-7
CASSLGQVGDASYEQYF
>TRBV11-1|TRBD1|TRBJ2-2
CASRYQGANTGELFF
>TRBV12-2|NA|TRBJ2-7
CASRFIFYEQYF
>TRBV21-1|NA|TRBJ2-7
CAGLRAGGFWHTYYEQYF
>TRBV27|TRBD2|TRBJ2-7
CASRVGLAGGFDEQYF
>TRBV2|NA|TRBJ2-1
CASSEILKGNEQFF
>TRBV13|TRBD1|TRBJ2-1
CASSYRPGGASNEQFF
>TRBV14|NA|TRBJ1-4
CASSLNKKLFF
>TRBV30|NA|TRBJ1-4
CAWGAGTYNEKLFF
>TRBV13|TRBD2|TRBJ2-1
CASSPQAGDWDNEQFF
>TRBV7-2|NA|TRBJ2-3
CASSLVVTANTDTQYF
>TRBV18|NA|TRBJ2-7
CASSPGAGYEQYF
>TRBV5-6|NA|TRBJ2-5
CASSLFRGWGTQYF
>TRBV27|TRBD1|TRBJ2-3
CASKRTGGTDTQYF
>TRBV20-1|TRBD1|TRBJ2-7
CSPRQGYEQYF
>TRBV7-7|TRBD2|TRBJ2-3
CASSLRSGRAPDTQYF
>TRBV11-2|NA|TRBJ2-7
CATSAGAPGNYEQYF
>TRBV6-1|NA|TRBJ1-3
CASSERVVGNTIYF
>TRBV27|TRBD1|TRBJ2-1
CASSSWGRTGTVKDNEQFF
>TRBV5-1|NA|TRBJ2-7
CASSPVPRSLITYEQYF
>TRBV2|NA|TRBJ2-2
CASKFTGAPLEELFF
>TRBV30|NA|TRBJ1-1
CAWNEDFTEAFF